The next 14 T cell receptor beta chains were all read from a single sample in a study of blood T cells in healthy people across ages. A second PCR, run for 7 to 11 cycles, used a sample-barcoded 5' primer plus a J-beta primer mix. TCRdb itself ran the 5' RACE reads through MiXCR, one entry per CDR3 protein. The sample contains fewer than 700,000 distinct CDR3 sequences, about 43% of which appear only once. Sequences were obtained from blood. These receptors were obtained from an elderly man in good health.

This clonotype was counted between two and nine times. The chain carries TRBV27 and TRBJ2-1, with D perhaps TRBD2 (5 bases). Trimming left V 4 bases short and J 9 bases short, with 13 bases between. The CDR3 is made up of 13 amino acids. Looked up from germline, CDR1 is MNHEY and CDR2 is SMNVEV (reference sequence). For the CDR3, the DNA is TGTGCCAGCAGTTCCTTCAGTGCGGGTGAGCAGTTCTTC. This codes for CASSSFSAGEQFF.

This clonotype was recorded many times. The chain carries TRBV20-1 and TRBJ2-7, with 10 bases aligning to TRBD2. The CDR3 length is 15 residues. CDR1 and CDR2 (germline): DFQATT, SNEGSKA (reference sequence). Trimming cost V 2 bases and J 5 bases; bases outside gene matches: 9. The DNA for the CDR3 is TGCAGTGCTAGACAATCGGAGCGGGAGGGGGACGAGCAGTACTTC. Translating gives CSARQSEREGDEQYF.

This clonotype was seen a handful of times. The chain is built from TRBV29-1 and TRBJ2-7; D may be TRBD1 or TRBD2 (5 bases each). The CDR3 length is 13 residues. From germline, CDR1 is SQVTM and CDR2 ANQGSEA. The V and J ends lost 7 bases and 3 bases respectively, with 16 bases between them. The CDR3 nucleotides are TGCAGCGCTGTCGGGGACGGTCACTACGAGCAGTACTTC. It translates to CSAVGDGHYEQYF.

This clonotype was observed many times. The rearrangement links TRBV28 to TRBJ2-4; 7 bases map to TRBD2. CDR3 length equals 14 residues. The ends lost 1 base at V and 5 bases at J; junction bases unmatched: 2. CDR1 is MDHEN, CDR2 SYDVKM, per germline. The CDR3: CASSLSGGQNIQYF. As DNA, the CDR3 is TGTGCCAGCAGTTTATCGGGGGGTCAAAACATTCAGTACTTC.

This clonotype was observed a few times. The CDR3 is CASSLASQGQETQYF. In nucleotides, the CDR3 is TGCGCCAGCAGCTTGGCCTCGCAGGGACAAGAGACCCAGTACTTC. The J gene is TRBJ2-5, the V gene TRBV5-1, with D possibly TRBD1 on 5 matching bases. The V end lost 0 bases, the J end lost 2 bases, and 11 bases lay between the germline ends. This CDR3 spans 15 amino acids. CDR1 is SGHRS and CDR2 is YFSETQ in the germline V gene.

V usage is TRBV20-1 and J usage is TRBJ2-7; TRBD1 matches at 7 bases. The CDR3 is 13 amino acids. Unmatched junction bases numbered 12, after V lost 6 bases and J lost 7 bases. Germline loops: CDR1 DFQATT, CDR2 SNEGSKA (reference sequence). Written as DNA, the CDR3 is TGCAGTGCGCCGGGGAAGGGGGCCAATGAGCAGTACTTC. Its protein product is CSAPGKGANEQYF.

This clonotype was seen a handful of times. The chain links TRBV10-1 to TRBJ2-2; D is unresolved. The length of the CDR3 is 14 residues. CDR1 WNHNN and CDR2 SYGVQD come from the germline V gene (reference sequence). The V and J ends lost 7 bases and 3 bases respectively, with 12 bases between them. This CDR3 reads CASNPGRDTGELFF. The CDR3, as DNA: TGCGCCAGCAATCCTGGAAGAGACACCGGGGAGCTGTTTTTT.

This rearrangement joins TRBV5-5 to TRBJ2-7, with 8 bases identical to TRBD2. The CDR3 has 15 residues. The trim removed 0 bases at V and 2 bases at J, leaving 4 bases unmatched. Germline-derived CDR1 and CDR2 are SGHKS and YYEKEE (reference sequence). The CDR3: CASSLELAETYEQYF. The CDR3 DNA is TGTGCCAGCAGCTTGGAACTAGCGGAAACCTACGAGCAGTACTTC.

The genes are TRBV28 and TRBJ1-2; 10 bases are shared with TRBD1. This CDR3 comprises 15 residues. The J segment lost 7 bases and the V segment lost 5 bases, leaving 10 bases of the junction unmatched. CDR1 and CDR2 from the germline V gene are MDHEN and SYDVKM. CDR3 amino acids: CASSPGGTGVCGYTF. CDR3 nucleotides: TGTGCCAGCAGTCCTGGTGGGACAGGGGTCTGTGGCTACACCTTC.

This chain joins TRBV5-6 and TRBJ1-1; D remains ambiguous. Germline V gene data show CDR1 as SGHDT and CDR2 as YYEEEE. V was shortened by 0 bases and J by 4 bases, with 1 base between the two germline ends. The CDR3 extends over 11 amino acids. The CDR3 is CASSLATEAFF. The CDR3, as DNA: TGTGCCAGCAGCTTGGCCACTGAAGCTTTCTTT.

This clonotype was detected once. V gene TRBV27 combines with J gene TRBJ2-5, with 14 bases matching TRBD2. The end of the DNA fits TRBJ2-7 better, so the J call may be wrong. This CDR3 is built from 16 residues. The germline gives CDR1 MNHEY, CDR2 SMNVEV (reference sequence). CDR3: CASSPRLAGGQGEQYF. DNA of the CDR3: TGTGCCAGCAGTCCCCGACTAGCGGGAGGGCAGGGCGAGCAGTACTTC.

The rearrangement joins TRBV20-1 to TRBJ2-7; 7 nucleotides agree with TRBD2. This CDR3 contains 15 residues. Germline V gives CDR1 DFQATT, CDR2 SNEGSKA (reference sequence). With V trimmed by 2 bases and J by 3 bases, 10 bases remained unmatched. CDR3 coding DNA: TGCAGTGCTAGACACCCGACTAGCCGAAACTACGAGCAGTACTTC. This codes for CSARHPTSRNYEQYF.

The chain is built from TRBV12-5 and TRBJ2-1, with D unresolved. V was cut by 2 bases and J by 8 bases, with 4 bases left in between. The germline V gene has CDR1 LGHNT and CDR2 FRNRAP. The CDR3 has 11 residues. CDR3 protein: CASGLYDEQFF. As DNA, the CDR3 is TGTGCTAGTGGTTTGTATGATGAGCAGTTCTTC.

This CDR3 is CASSGRDAADSYEQYF. CDR3 nucleotide sequence: TGTGCCAGCAGTGGGAGGGACGCCGCAGACTCCTACGAGCAGTACTTC. This rearrangement joins TRBV28 to TRBJ2-7; 7 positions match TRBD2. CDR3 size: 16 residues. Germline-derived CDR1 and CDR2 are MDHEN and SYDVKM. V was clipped by 5 bases and J by 0 bases; unmatched bases: 10.